Given below is one T cell receptor beta chain in context. Original processing methods: Amplified reference gene primers provided the basis for estimating nucleated cell counts. TCRdb's table, derived via immunoSEQ multiplex PCR, lists solely in-frame clones and lacks some. V, J and clone size are taken as reported in that table, and D and trimming were inferred from the DNA itself. This table has roughly 35,000 clones, less than 85% appearing once. These data originate in a study of blood T cell repertoires in COVID-19. At the level of the study: T cells, B-cell-depleted T cells, or PBMCs provided the cDNA or gDNA that served as material.

What was sequenced was peripheral blood. This receptor was obtained from a human donor with acute or convalescent COVID-19. The donor label of this sample is uncertain.

In nucleotides, the CDR3 is TGTGCCAGCAGTCGAACCGGGACAGGGGACGAGCAGTACTTC. Amino acid sequence: CASSRTGTGDEQYF. V usage is TRBV7-8 and J usage is TRBJ2-7, with 10 bases that match TRBD1. This CDR3 spans 14 amino acids. The ends lost 6 bases at V and 5 bases at J; junction bases unmatched: 7. The germline CDR1 and CDR2 sequences are SGHVS and FQNEAQ.